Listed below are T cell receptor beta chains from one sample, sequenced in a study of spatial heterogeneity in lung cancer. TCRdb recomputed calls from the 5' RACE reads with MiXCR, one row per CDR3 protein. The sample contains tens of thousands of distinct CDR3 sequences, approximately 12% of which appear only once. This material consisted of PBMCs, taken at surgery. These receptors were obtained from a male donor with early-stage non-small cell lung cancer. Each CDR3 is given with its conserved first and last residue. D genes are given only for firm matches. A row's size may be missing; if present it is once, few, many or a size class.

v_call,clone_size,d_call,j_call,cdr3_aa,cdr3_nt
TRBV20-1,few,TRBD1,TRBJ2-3,CSATTGTATDTQYF,TGCAGTGCCACGACCGGGACAGCCACAGATACGCAGTATTTT
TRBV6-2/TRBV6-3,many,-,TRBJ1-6,CASRPPIANSPLHF,TGTGCCAGCAGGCCCCCCATCGCGAATTCACCCCTCCACTTT
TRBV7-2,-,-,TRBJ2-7,CASSPLSNYEQYF,TGTGCCAGCAGCCCACTTTCCAACTACGAGCAGTACTTC
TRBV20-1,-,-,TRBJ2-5,CSARGDQETQYF,TGCAGTGCTAGAGGTGACCAAGAGACCCAGTACTTC
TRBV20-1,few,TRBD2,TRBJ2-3,CSAVRTSGSADTQYF,TGCAGTGCTGTACGGACTAGCGGGAGTGCAGATACGCAGTATTTT
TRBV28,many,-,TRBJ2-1,CASSFGIEQFF,TGTGCCAGCAGTTTCGGTATTGAGCAGTTCTTC
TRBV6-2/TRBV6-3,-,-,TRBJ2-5,CASKQETQYF,TGTGCCAGCAAACAAGAGACCCAGTACTTC
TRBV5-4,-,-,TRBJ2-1,CASSRELDSSYNEQFF,TGTGCCAGCAGTCGGGAACTAGACTCCTCCTACAATGAGCAGTTCTTC
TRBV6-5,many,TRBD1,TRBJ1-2,CASSTGQGSSGYTF,TGTGCCAGCAGTACGGGACAGGGAAGCTCGGGCTACACCTTC
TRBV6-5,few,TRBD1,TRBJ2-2,CASSPDRGGELFF,TGTGCCAGCAGCCCGGACAGGGGCGGGGAGCTGTTTTTT
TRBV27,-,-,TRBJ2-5,CASSLSLWDTQETQYF,TGTGCCAGCAGTTTATCGCTCTGGGACACACAAGAGACCCAGTACTTC
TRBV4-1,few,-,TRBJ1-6,CASSQDIGRAGSPLHF,TGCGCCAGCAGCCAGGACATCGGGAGGGCAGGCTCACCCCTCCACTTT
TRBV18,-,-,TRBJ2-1,CASSPPSGFPGEQFF,TGTGCCAGCTCACCACCGTCGGGGTTTCCGGGTGAGCAGTTCTTC
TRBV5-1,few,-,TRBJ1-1,CASSRTGGLNTEAFF,TGCGCCAGCAGCCGGACGGGGGGCTTGAACACTGAAGCTTTCTTT
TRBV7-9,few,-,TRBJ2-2,CASSLPRNTGELFF,TGTGCCAGCAGCTTACCAAGGAACACCGGGGAGCTGTTTTTT
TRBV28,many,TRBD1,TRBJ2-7,CASSLRTGVTYEQYF,TGTGCCAGCAGTTTACGGACAGGTGTAACCTACGAGCAGTACTTC
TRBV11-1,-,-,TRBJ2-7,CASSFTSWNEQYF,TGTGCCAGCAGCTTTACCTCGTGGAACGAGCAGTACTTC
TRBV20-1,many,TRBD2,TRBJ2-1,CSASWGGGYNEQFF,TGCAGTGCTAGTTGGGGGGGAGGATACAATGAGCAGTTCTTC
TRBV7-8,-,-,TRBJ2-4,CASSLQRAKNIQYF,TGTGCCAGCAGCCTTCAGCGAGCCAAAAACATTCAGTACTTC
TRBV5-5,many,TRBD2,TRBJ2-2,CASSLVASGTGELFF,TGTGCCAGCAGCTTGGTCGCTAGCGGGACCGGGGAGCTGTTTTTT
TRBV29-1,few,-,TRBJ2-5,CSVRSYSQETQYF,TGCAGCGTTCGGTCGTACAGCCAAGAGACCCAGTACTTC
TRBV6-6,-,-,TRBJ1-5,CASSYEWVDGNSNQPQHF,TGTGCCAGCAGTTACGAGTGGGTTGACGGTAATAGCAATCAGCCCCAGCATTTT
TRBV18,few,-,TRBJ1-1,CASSPTGFAEAFF,TGTGCCAGCTCACCCACAGGGTTCGCTGAAGCTTTCTTT
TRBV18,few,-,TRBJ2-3,CASSSQTGAQDTQYF,TGTGCCAGCTCATCTCAGACAGGCGCCCAAGATACGCAGTATTTT
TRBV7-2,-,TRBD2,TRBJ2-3,CASSLPTGGLTDTQYF,TGTGCCAGCAGCCTCCCGACGGGGGGGCTTACAGATACGCAGTATTTT
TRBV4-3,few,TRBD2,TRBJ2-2,CASSQGTSSIGELFF,TGCGCCAGCAGCCAAGGGACTAGCAGTATCGGGGAGCTGTTTTTT
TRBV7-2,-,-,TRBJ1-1,CASSLIPPAAEAFF,TGTGCCAGCAGCTTAATACCTCCGGCGGCTGAAGCTTTCTTT
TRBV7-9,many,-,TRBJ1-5,CASSQPGTPGNQPQHF,TGTGCCAGCAGCCAACCCGGGACGCCCGGCAATCAGCCCCAGCATTTT
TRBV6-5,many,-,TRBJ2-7,CASSYSEDEQYF,TGTGCCAGCAGTTACTCGGAGGATGAGCAGTACTTC
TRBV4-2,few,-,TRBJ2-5,CASSPFGGETQYF,TGTGCCAGCAGCCCATTCGGGGGAGAGACCCAGTACTTC
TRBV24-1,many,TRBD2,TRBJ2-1,CATSDLGGAASGSHEQFF,TGTGCCACCAGTGATTTGGGGGGGGCGGCTAGCGGGAGCCATGAGCAGTTCTTC
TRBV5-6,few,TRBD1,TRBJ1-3,CASSPTGFPLSGNTIYF,TGTGCCAGCAGCCCGACAGGGTTTCCTCTCTCTGGAAACACCATATATTTT
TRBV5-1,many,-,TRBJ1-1,CASSLDTMNTEAFF,TGCGCCAGCAGCTTGGACACAATGAACACTGAAGCTTTCTTT
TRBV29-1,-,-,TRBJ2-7,CSVGRGGRYEQYF,TGCAGCGTTGGGAGGGGGGGCCGCTACGAGCAGTACTTC
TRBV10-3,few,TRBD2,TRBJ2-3,CAIARRGEYTDTQYF,TGTGCCATCGCGAGGCGGGGGGAGTATACAGATACGCAGTATTTT
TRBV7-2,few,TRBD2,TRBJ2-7,CASSFRLAGPYEQYF,TGTGCCAGCAGCTTCCGGCTAGCGGGGCCCTACGAGCAGTACTTC
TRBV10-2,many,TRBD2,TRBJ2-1,CASSESSGREPYNEQFF,TGCGCCAGCAGTGAGAGTAGCGGGAGAGAACCCTACAATGAGCAGTTCTTC
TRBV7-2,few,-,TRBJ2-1,CASSRDAGFSLNEQFF,TGTGCCAGCAGTCGCGACGCAGGGTTCTCTCTCAATGAGCAGTTCTTC
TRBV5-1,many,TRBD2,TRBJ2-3,CASSLEGRASDTQYF,TGCGCCAGCAGCTTGGAGGGGAGGGCCTCAGATACGCAGTATTTT
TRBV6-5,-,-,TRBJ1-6,CASTPGADNSPLHF,TGTGCCAGCACCCCAGGGGCAGATAATTCACCCCTCCACTTT
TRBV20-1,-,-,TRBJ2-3,CSASVPGADTQYF,TGCAGTGCTAGTGTCCCGGGGGCAGATACGCAGTATTTT
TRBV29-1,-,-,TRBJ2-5,CSSSRETQYF,TGCAGCTCGTCTAGGGAGACCCAGTACTTC
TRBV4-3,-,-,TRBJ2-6,CASSQDRREYSSGANVLTF,TGCGCCAGCAGCCAAGATAGAAGGGAATACTCCTCTGGGGCCAACGTCCTGACTTTC
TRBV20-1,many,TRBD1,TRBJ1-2,CSVSGGTRYGYTF,TGCAGTGTATCAGGGGGGACGCGCTATGGCTACACCTTC
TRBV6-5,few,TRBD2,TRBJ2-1,CASRPQTSGTNEQFF,TGTGCCAGCAGGCCACAGACTAGCGGGACCAATGAGCAGTTCTTC
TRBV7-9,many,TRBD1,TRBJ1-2,CASSSGQLGYTF,TGTGCCAGCAGCTCGGGACAGCTGGGCTACACCTTC
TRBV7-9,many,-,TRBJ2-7,CASSFLGGNEQYF,TGTGCCAGCAGCTTCCTCGGGGGCAACGAGCAGTACTTC
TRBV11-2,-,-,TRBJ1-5,CVSNESRGEEGNQPQHF,TGTGTCAGCAACGAATCTAGGGGGGAGGAAGGCAATCAGCCCCAGCATTTT
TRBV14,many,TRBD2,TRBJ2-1,CASSQGTAGVRYNEQFF,TGTGCCAGCAGCCAAGGCACAGCGGGAGTGCGGTACAATGAGCAGTTCTTC
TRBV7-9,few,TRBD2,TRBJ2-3,CASSQYRGQIGLAPTDTQYF,TGTGCCAGCTCACAATACCGGGGACAGATCGGACTAGCGCCCACAGATACGCAGTATTTT
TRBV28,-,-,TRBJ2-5,CASLDRSAETQYF,TGTGCCAGCCTAGACAGGAGTGCAGAGACCCAGTACTTC
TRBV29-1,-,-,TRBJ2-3,CSVGSMGTQYF,TGCAGCGTTGGGTCCATGGGTACGCAGTATTTT
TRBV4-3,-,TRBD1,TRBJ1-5,CASSQDAGTGGGQPQHF,TGCGCCAGCAGCCAAGACGCCGGGACAGGTGGTGGTCAGCCCCAGCATTTT